The rows below give T cell receptor beta chains drawn from one sample of a study of CD8+ T cells in alopecia areata. Only in-frame clones appear in the TCRdb table, and some are missing; sequencing was by immunoSEQ multiplex PCR. This sample has 150,000 to 200,000 clones, with around 64% found just once. The sequences come from CD4+ T cells sorted from blood, collected between weeks 49 and 50, from a patient treated with tofacitinib. These receptors originate from a human donor with alopecia areata. Both conserved end residues are part of each CDR3. A D gene is named only where the DNA matches it firmly. Some rows mark clone size as missing; the rest say once, few, many or name a class of expanded clone.

j_call d_call v_call clone_size cdr3_aa
TRBJ2-3 TRBD2 TRBV27 - CASRLAGVTDTQYF
TRBJ1-5 - TRBV4-3 - CASSQDGVDQPQHF
TRBJ1-1 - TRBV29-1 - CSVGGQMNTEAFF
TRBJ2-7 TRBD1 TRBV7-2 - CASSLVSRGPTSPQYF
TRBJ2-2 - TRBV30 - CAWSVGGTGPGELFF
TRBJ2-3 - TRBV29-1 - CSVVFADTQYF
TRBJ2-7 - TRBV30 few CAWSATVGLPSSEQYF
TRBJ1-1 TRBD1 TRBV27 - CASSPRQGGTEAFF
TRBJ1-6 TRBD1 TRBV30 few CAWSPPGTGSSSLHF
TRBJ2-3 - TRBV5-1 - CASSLASPPSDTQYF
TRBJ2-5 TRBD2 TRBV29-1 few CSVDSGGEKTQYF
TRBJ2-1 - TRBV6-5 - CATKDTGRNEQFF
TRBJ2-4 - TRBV7-2 once CASSPKDPGIQYF
TRBJ1-5 TRBD1 TRBV29-1 - CSVGDRKDQPQHF
TRBJ1-1 - TRBV13 - CASSLGVSLGTEAFF
TRBJ1-4 - TRBV30 - CAWSKARRDVEKLFF
TRBJ2-1 - TRBV29-1 few CQGAEQFF
TRBJ2-7 - TRBV7-2 few CASSAIGEQYF
TRBJ1-2 - TRBV2 - CASTFGEGYTF
TRBJ2-1 - TRBV4-3 - CASSQDARYNEQFF
TRBJ1-2 TRBD1 TRBV13 - CASSSQGNYGYTF
TRBJ2-7 TRBD1 TRBV7-9 - CASSPDRDYEQYF
TRBJ1-2 TRBD1 TRBV15 - CATSSQGTERRNGYTF
TRBJ1-1 TRBD1 TRBV30 - CAWSRDSYEAFF
TRBJ1-1 - TRBV7-3 - CASSPTLNTEAFF
TRBJ2-5 - TRBV7-2 - CASRRRRQGGETQYF
TRBJ2-4 - TRBV30 - CAVGLAKNIQYF
TRBJ1-2 TRBD1 TRBV25-1 - CASSTHQGAGDYGYTF
TRBJ1-2 - TRBV10-2 - CASSRDDGYGYTF
TRBJ2-7 - TRBV29-1 few CSVEDRGLRGYEQYF
TRBJ2-3 - TRBV2 - CASSADVGAAGTDTQYF
TRBJ2-1 - TRBV6-5 - CASRRDLSSYNEQFF
TRBJ2-1 - TRBV29-1 few CSVLRGGSYNEQFF
TRBJ1-2 - TRBV4-3 - CASSQISGADYGYTF
TRBJ2-2 - TRBV30 once CAWSPGAGELFF
TRBJ1-1 - TRBV25-1 - CASSAGAGGEAFF
TRBJ1-5 - TRBV6-1 - CASSERTGTYSNQPQHF
TRBJ1-1 TRBD1 TRBV5-1 few CASSGTGQGNEAFF
TRBJ2-5 TRBD1 TRBV30 - CAWGGQGQETQYF
TRBJ2-2 - TRBV25-1 - CASRRSGELFF
TRBJ2-7 TRBD2 TRBV29-1 - CSVGAGGDEQYF
TRBJ2-7 - TRBV5-1 - CASSLGNGAYEQYF
TRBJ2-3 - TRBV9 - CASSVESFGTDTQYF
TRBJ1-5 TRBD1 TRBV30 - CAWSWAGGYQPQHF
TRBJ1-2 - TRBV29-1 - CSVEASPTIYGYTF
TRBJ1-1 - TRBV27 - CASSWSPGGSTEAFF